A single T cell receptor beta chain is shown here with its context. The treatment here: preoperative locoregional IRX-2 cytokine immunotherapy. Samples came from a phase Ib trial of preoperative locoregional IRX-2 cytokine immunotherapy. The data belong to a study of preoperative IRX-2 immunotherapy in early breast cancer. The length of the CDR3 is 15 residues. Trimming removed 3 bases from V and 5 bases from J; junction bases left unmatched: 5. CDR1 is SQVTM and CDR2 is ANQGSEA in the germline V gene. Using immunoSEQ multiplex PCR, the repertoire was profiled, and TCRdb retains in-frame clones only, with some absent. Of some 30,000 clones in the sample, around four fifths were seen once.

This material consisted of lymph node tissue, taken from a patient treated with IRX-2 immunotherapy. The chain carries TRBV29-1 and TRBJ2-2; TRBD2 matches at 11 bases. The sequence was collected from a human donor with breast cancer. The CDR3 DNA is TGCAGCGTTGATTTAGCGGGAGGGCAGACCGGGGAGCTGTTTTTT. This translates into CSVDLAGGQTGELFF.